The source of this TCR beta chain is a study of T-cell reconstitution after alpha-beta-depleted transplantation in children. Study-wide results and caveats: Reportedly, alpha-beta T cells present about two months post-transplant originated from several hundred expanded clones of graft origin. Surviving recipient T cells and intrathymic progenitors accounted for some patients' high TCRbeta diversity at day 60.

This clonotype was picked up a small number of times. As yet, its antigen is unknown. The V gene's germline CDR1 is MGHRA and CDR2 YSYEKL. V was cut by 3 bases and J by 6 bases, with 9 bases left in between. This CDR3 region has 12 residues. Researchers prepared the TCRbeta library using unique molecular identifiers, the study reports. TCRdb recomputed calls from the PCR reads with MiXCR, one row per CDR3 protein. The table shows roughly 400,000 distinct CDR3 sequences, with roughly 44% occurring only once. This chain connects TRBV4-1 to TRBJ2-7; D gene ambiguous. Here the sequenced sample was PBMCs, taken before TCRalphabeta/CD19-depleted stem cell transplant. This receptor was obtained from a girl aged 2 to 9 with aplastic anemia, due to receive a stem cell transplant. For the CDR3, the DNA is TGCGCCAGCAGCCACACTGGACGCGAGCAGTACTTC. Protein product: CASSHTGREQYF.